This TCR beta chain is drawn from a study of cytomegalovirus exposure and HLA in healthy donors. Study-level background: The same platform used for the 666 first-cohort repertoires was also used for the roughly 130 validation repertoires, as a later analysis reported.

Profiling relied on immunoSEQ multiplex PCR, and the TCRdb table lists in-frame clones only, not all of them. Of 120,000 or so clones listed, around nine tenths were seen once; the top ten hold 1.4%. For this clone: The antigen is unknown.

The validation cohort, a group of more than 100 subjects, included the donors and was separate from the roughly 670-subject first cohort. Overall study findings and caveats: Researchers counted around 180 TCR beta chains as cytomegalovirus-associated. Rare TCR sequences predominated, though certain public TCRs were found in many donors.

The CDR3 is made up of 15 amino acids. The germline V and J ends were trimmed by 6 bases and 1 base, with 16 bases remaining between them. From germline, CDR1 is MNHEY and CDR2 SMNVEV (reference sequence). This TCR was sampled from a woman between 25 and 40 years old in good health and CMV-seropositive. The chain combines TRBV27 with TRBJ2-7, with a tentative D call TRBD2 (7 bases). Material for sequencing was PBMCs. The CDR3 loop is CASSTLGGGSYEQYF. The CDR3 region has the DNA TGTGCCAGCAGCACCTTGGGAGGGGGGTCCTACGAGCAGTACTTC.